These 32 T cell receptor beta chains came from one sample sequenced in a study of CD4+ T cells in melanoma. Measured with immunoSEQ multiplex PCR; TCRdb has only the in-frame clones, and not every one. The sample consists of fewer than 150,000 clones, roughly 91% of them appearing once. These receptor sequences come from a human donor with melanoma.

The chain is built from TRBV5-1 and TRBJ1-1, with 10 positions matching TRBD1. The CDR3 contains 16 residues. Germline values: CDR1 SGHRS, CDR2 YFSETQ. J was trimmed by 8 bases and V by 4 bases; bases with no gene match: 14. The CDR3, as DNA: TGCGCCAGCAGCCTTCAGACAGGGGGCACATCATCCGAAGCTTTCTTT. Protein product: CASSLQTGGTSSEAFF. The variable domain in full, with the rest retrieved from reference TRBV5-1 and TRBJ1-1, is KAGVTQTPRYLIKTRGQQVTLSCSPISGHRSVSWYQQTPGQGLQFLFEYFSETQRNKGNFPGRFSGRQFSNSRSEMNVSTLELGDSALYLCASSLQTGGTSSEAFFGQGTRLTVV.

A word on this clone: Germline and junction disagree at one end, which may indicate a read error. CDR3 DNA sequence: TGTGCAAGCAGTGTGGGGACAGGGGGATCTCAGCCCCAGCATTTT. It specifies CASSVGTGGSQPQHF. V gene TRBV6-1 combines with J gene TRBJ1-5, with TRBD1 matching over 11 bases. This CDR3 contains 15 residues. CDR1 MNHNS and CDR2 SASEGT come from the germline V gene.

This chain joins TRBV2 and TRBJ2-7, with TRBD1 as a possible D gene (5 bases). The CDR3 extends over 14 amino acids. V was clipped by 7 bases and J by 3 bases, with 16 bases between them. The germline CDR1 and CDR2 sequences are SNHLY and FYNNEI. The CDR3 protein is CASIPWQGLYEQYF. In DNA, the CDR3 is TGTGCCAGCATCCCTTGGCAGGGCCTCTACGAGCAGTACTTC.

Notes on this clone: The same CDR3 can be traced to other DNA sequences in this sample. The rearrangement links TRBV6-5 to TRBJ1-4; TRBD1 might be the D (5 bases). The CDR3 has 14 residues. Trimming stripped 3 bases from V and 7 bases from J, with 12 bases between. CDR1 MNHEY and CDR2 SVGAGI come from the germline V gene. The CDR3 loop reads CASSYRGGSEKLFF. In DNA form, the CDR3 reads TGTGCCAGCAGTTATAGGGGAGGGAGTGAAAAACTGTTTTTT.

V and J are TRBV5-1 and TRBJ2-1; D may be TRBD2 (6 bases). The CDR3 spans 16 residues. Trimming took 4 bases from V and 9 from J, leaving 23 bases between them. Germline CDR1 reads SGHRS; CDR2 reads YFSETQ. The CDR3 reads CASSGTVRWDSAEQFF. CDR3 in DNA: TGCGCCAGCAGCGGGACCGTGAGGTGGGACTCTGCTGAGCAGTTCTTC.

This clone showed up just a few times. V usage is TRBV19 and J usage is TRBJ1-5; possibly TRBD1 for D (5 bases). Looked up from germline, CDR1 is LNHDA and CDR2 is SQIVND (reference sequence). Trimming stripped 10 bases from V and 7 bases from J, with 23 bases between. The CDR3 contains 15 residues. The CDR3 loop reads CATTRAAGTGQPQHF. CDR3 coding DNA: TGTGCCACCACGCGCGCGGCAGGGACTGGGCAGCCCCAGCATTTT.

The CDR3, as DNA: TGTGCCAGCAGCTCGATAGTGGCAGGGGGCCGCGGCACTGAAGCTTTCTTT. Translation: CASSSIVAGGRGTEAFF. The rearrangement uses TRBV7-8 and TRBJ1-1; 8 nucleotides match TRBD1. There are 17 residues in the CDR3. V lost 4 bases, J lost 4 bases, and 14 bases stayed unmatched. The germline gives CDR1 SGHVS, CDR2 FQNEAQ.

This clone was detected only once. A read error may produce the germline difference seen at one junction end. This chain connects TRBV7-7 to TRBJ1-4; D is unresolved. CDR1 is SSHAT, CDR2 FNYEAQ, per germline (reference sequence). The CDR3 spans 16 residues. The CDR3 reads CASSLIPGSTNEKLFF. The CDR3 nucleotides read TGTGCTAGCAGCTTAATTCCGGGTTCCACTAATGAAAAACTGTTTTTT.

This chain connects TRBV19 to TRBJ2-7; possibly TRBD1 or TRBD2 for D (5 bases each). Trimming removed 5 bases from V and 4 bases from J, with 9 bases in between. CDR3 length: 12 residues. Germline CDR1 and CDR2: LNHDA and SQIVND (reference sequence). CDR3 residues: CASSPGAYEQYF. DNA for the CDR3: TGTGCCAGTAGTCCCGGGGCTTACGAGCAGTACTTC.

This rearrangement joins TRBV7-2 to TRBJ1-4; D is undetermined. The CDR3 totals 16 residues. V gave up 2 bases and J gave up 4 bases, with 14 bases separating them. The germline gives CDR1 SGHTA, CDR2 FQGNSA. Here the CDR3 reads CASSLTGWRSNEKLFF. CDR3 nucleotides: TGTGCCAGCAGCTTAACGGGATGGAGGAGTAATGAAAAACTGTTTTTT.

The J gene is TRBJ2-3, the V gene TRBV5-1, with a weak D call TRBD1 (5 bases). Germline V gene sequence: CDR1 SGHRS, CDR2 YFSETQ. V was clipped by 4 bases and J by 6 bases, with 12 bases between them. The CDR3 contains 13 residues. The CDR3 bases are TGCGCCAGCAGCGCGGACACCGGGGATACGCAGTATTTT. Protein: CASSADTGDTQYF.

V usage is TRBV30 and J usage is TRBJ2-3; 8 nucleotides match TRBD1. Germline V lookup: CDR1 GTSNPN, CDR2 SVGIG (reference sequence). The V gene end was trimmed by 3 bases and the J gene end by 3 bases; junction bases not matched to a gene: 5. The CDR3 runs to 14 residues. CDR3 region: CAWRNRGRTDTQYF. The CDR3 DNA reads as TGTGCCTGGAGGAACAGGGGGAGGACAGATACGCAGTATTTT.

V gene TRBV10-2 combines with J gene TRBJ2-1, with TRBD2 matching over 7 bases. This CDR3 has 15 residues. CDR1 is WSHSY and CDR2 is SAAADI in the germline V gene. V gave up 11 bases and J gave up 1 base; unmatched junction bases: 11. As DNA, the CDR3 is TGCGCCTGTAGTAAAGCGGGAAGATCCTACAATGAGCAGTTCTTC. Its translation is CACSKAGRSYNEQFF.

The rearrangement joins TRBV23-1 to TRBJ1-5; 9 nucleotides agree with TRBD1. TRBV23-1 qualifies as an ORF whose function is uncertain. The CDR3 is 16 residues long. V was clipped by 6 bases and J by 4 bases; unmatched bases: 10. CDR3 DNA sequence: TGCGCCAGCAGCCGTTGGAGGGACAGGGAAAATCAGCCCCAGCATTTT. It translates to CASSRWRDRENQPQHF.

The V gene is TRBV9, the J gene TRBJ2-1; no clear D gene. The germline CDR1 and CDR2 sequences are SGDLS and YYNGEE. Trimming cost V 0 bases and J 4 bases, with 11 bases left between them. CDR3 length: 15 residues. The CDR3 here is CASSVEPKVYNEQFF. DNA of the CDR3: TGTGCCAGCAGCGTAGAACCAAAAGTTTACAATGAGCAGTTCTTC. Variable domain in full (rest from reference TRBV9 and TRBJ2-1): DSGVTQTPKHLITATGQRVTLRCSPRSGDLSVYWYQQSLDQGLQFLIQYYNGEERAKGNILERFSAQQFPDLHSELNLSSLELGDSALYFCASSVEPKVYNEQFFGPGTRLTVL.

The V and J genes are TRBV5-4 and TRBJ1-1, with TRBD1 matching 7 bases. Germline V lookup: CDR1 SGHNT, CDR2 YYREEE (reference sequence). The CDR3 loop spans 12 amino acids. With V trimmed by 4 bases and J by 12 bases, 9 bases remained unmatched. CDR3 region: CASSGAGGTTFF. The DNA of the CDR3 is TGTGCCAGCAGCGGGGCAGGGGGAACGACTTTCTTT.

The gene calls are TRBV4-2 and TRBJ1-2, with a possible D match to TRBD1 (6 bases). The germline V gene encodes CDR1 LGHNA and CDR2 YNFKEQ. V was pared by 0 bases and J by 7 bases, with 21 bases between. The CDR3 covers 17 residues. Here the CDR3 reads CASSQDSGSGRGVGYTF. DNA for the CDR3: TGTGCCAGCAGCCAAGATTCTGGTAGTGGCAGGGGCGTTGGCTACACCTTC.

This rearrangement joins TRBV30 to TRBJ1-3; D might be TRBD1 (5 bases). Germline V gene lookup returns CDR1 GTSNPN and CDR2 SVGIG (reference sequence). The V and J ends lost 1 base and 7 bases respectively, with 14 bases between them. This CDR3 is built from 14 residues. The CDR3 nucleotides are TGTGCCTGGAGTGCCGGGGGGGTTAGTAACACCATATATTTT. It is translated as CAWSAGGVSNTIYF.

The chain recombines TRBV6-5 with TRBJ1-2, with 8 bases lining up with TRBD1. In germline, CDR1 is MNHEY, CDR2 SVGAGI. J gave up 0 bases and V 6 bases, and 6 bases lay outside the gene matches. The CDR3 covers 15 residues. CDR3 coding DNA: TGTGCCAGCAGAGGCGGGACAGGAGCTAACTATGGCTACACCTTC. Protein: CASRGGTGANYGYTF.

The rearrangement joins TRBV19 to TRBJ2-3; possible D gene TRBD2, 5 bases. The CDR3 totals 14 residues. In germline, CDR1 is LNHDA, CDR2 SQIVND (reference sequence). The ends were cut back, 8 bases at V and 2 bases at J, with 14 bases in the middle. CDR3 nucleotides: TGTGCCAGTCGTAGCGAGGCCCACACAGATACGCAGTATTTT. Translating gives CASRSEAHTDTQYF.

The CDR3 here is CAWSIAAFYNEQFF. CDR3 bases: TGTGCCTGGAGTATAGCTGCTTTCTACAATGAGCAGTTCTTC. This chain joins TRBV30 and TRBJ2-1; D call uncertain. Looked up from germline, CDR1 is GTSNPN and CDR2 is SVGIG (reference sequence). The ends were cut back, 2 bases at V and 3 bases at J, with 11 bases in the middle. The CDR3 is made up of 14 amino acids.

The chain carries TRBV4-1 and TRBJ2-7; D is ambiguous. From germline, CDR1 is MGHRA and CDR2 YSYEKL. V lost 0 bases and J lost 0, with 12 bases in between. The CDR3 spans 16 residues. CDR3 nucleotide sequence: TGCGCCAGCAGCCAAGAATCGACGCGCATCTCCTACGAGCAGTACTTC. This encodes CASSQESTRISYEQYF.

The V call is TRBV6-6, the J call TRBJ2-5; unclear D gene. Per the germline V gene, CDR1 is MNHNY and CDR2 is SVGAGI (reference sequence). Between the trimmed V and J ends, which lost 0 bases and 5 bases, there was a span of 4 bases. The CDR3 spans 12 residues. The CDR3 region has the DNA TGTGCCAGCAGTTACTCAGGGGAGACCCAGTACTTC. Protein product: CASSYSGETQYF.

V is TRBV7-8 and J is TRBJ2-5; TRBD2 agrees at 8 bases. CDR3 length: 14 residues. With V trimmed by 5 bases and J by 3 bases, 5 bases remained unmatched. Per germline, CDR1 SGHVS and CDR2 FQNEAQ. The CDR3 DNA sequence: TGTGCCAGCAGCCGGGGACTAGTCGAAGAGACCCAGTACTTC. It codes for CASSRGLVEETQYF.

This chain links TRBV30 with TRBJ2-7; 9 bases agree with TRBD1. The trim removed 4 bases at V and 2 bases at J, leaving 3 bases unmatched. Germline lookup yields CDR1 GTSNPN and CDR2 SVGIG (reference sequence). This CDR3 region has 13 residues. The CDR3 here is CAWMGTGPYEQYF. The CDR3 DNA follows: TGTGCCTGGATGGGGACAGGGCCCTACGAGCAGTACTTC.

As to this clone: The same CDR3 is also encoded by other DNA sequences in this sample. This sequence joins TRBV11-2 and TRBJ2-3; the D is unclear. This CDR3 is 15 amino acids long. Germline V gene lookup returns CDR1 SGHAT and CDR2 FQNNGV. V was pared by 1 base and J by 2 bases, with 10 bases between. This CDR3 reads CASSLGSRNTDTQYF. In DNA form, the CDR3 reads TGTGCCAGCAGCTTAGGGAGTCGGAACACAGATACGCAGTATTTT.

V gene TRBV10-3 combines with J gene TRBJ1-2, with TRBD1 identical over 7 bases. The V segment lost 11 bases and the J segment 8 bases; nucleotides outside the gene matches: 14. CDR1 is ENHRY, CDR2 SYGVKD, per germline. The CDR3 spans 13 residues. The CDR3 reads CASRGAGSWGYTF. CDR3 coding DNA: TGTGCCTCCAGGGGGGCAGGTTCGTGGGGCTACACCTTC.

The CDR3 DNA reads as TGCGCCAGCATGGAGGAGAGGGAAACTAATGAAAAACTGTTTTTT. It encodes CASMEERETNEKLFF. This chain connects TRBV5-1 to TRBJ1-4; D not certain. CDR1 is SGHRS, CDR2 YFSETQ, per germline. Trimming cost V 6 bases and J 1 base, with 13 bases left between them. The CDR3 has 15 residues.

The gene calls are TRBV18 and TRBJ2-7, with TRBD2 matching over 8 bases. Germline V CDR1 and CDR2: KGHSH, LQKENI. The CDR3 sequence is 16 residues long. V shed 2 bases, J shed 7 bases, and the junction held 13 bases outside the gene matches. CDR3 in amino acids: CASSPDPPGLVGEQYF. CDR3 in DNA: TGTGCCAGCTCACCAGACCCCCCGGGACTAGTGGGGGAGCAGTACTTC.

This chain joins TRBV10-3 and TRBJ1-5; maybe TRBD1 (5 bases). There are 12 residues in the CDR3. The germline V gene has CDR1 ENHRY and CDR2 SYGVKD. V was clipped by 5 bases and J by 6 bases, with 8 bases between them. The CDR3 nucleotides read TGTGCCATCAGTACAGGAACTCAGCCCCAGCATTTT. Its translation is CAISTGTQPQHF.

The chain uses TRBV18 and TRBJ2-3; D might be TRBD2 (6 bases). V was trimmed by 2 bases and J by 3 bases, leaving 9 bases between them. Germline assignment: CDR1 KGHSH and CDR2 LQKENI. The CDR3 has 14 amino acids. CDR3 amino acids: CASSPKDYTDTQYF. The CDR3 coding sequence is TGTGCCAGCTCACCAAAGGACTATACAGATACGCAGTATTTT.

The chain has TRBV27 and TRBJ1-6; possibly TRBD1 for D (5 bases). This CDR3 spans 15 amino acids. V gave up 7 bases and J gave up 7 bases, with 17 bases separating them. CDR1 and CDR2 (germline): MNHEY, SMNVEV (reference sequence). The CDR3 DNA reads TGTGCCAGCACCCCGACAGCAAAGAAGAATTCACCCCTCCACTTT. As protein: CASTPTAKKNSPLHF.